Listed below are T cell receptor beta chains from one sample, sequenced in a study of T cell changes during pregnancy in multiple sclerosis. Data came from immunoSEQ multiplex PCR; TCRdb stores just in-frame clones and leaves some out. The table lists 70,000 to 80,000 clones, about 94% of them singletons. The sample was peripheral blood, taken in the third trimester of pregnancy. Receptor source: a female donor with multiple sclerosis, enrolled in a pregnancy study. CDR3s include the opening cysteine and the closing phenylalanine or tryptophan. The D gene is left open where the match is weak.

d_call | v_call | cdr3_aa
NA | TRBV7-3 | CASSYQANTEAFF
NA | TRBV7-9 | CASSHLEANQPQHF
NA | TRBV6-5 | CASSYRRGGEKLFF
TRBD1 | TRBV5-1 | CASSLNTGGPNNEKLFF
NA | TRBV9 | CASSVLTGFSSTDTQYF
NA | TRBV5-1 | CASSSSGISYEQYF
NA | TRBV30 | CAWTPQDYGYTF
NA | TRBV4-1 | CASSQGLSSGNTIYF
NA | TRBV5-1 | CASSPRGGEETQYF
NA | TRBV7-2 | CASSPRGGPATNEKLFF
NA | TRBV28 | CASSLGYGRIYGYTF
TRBD2 | TRBV6-5 | CASSYWASGEETQYF
TRBD1 | TRBV13 | CASSPRDSNQPQHF
NA | TRBV4-3 | CASSQEVRATEAFF
NA | TRBV11-3 | CASSDNSDEQFF
NA | TRBV5-4 | CASSLEQNTEAFF
TRBD2 | TRBV4-2 | CASSQVPGLAGGTSTDTQYF
NA | TRBV4-1 | CASSQDLLGTGLYGYTF
TRBD1 | TRBV2 | CASSVDRGNSPLHF
TRBD1 | TRBV27 | CASSNVDRTYEQYF
TRBD1 | TRBV6-4 | CASSEAWTGQNTEAFF
TRBD1 | TRBV9 | CASSPGTGLDEQFF
TRBD1 | TRBV7-2 | CASSSQHGTGYSPLHF
TRBD1 | TRBV25-1 | CASSEGRGQFEAFF
TRBD1 | TRBV30 | CAAGTGGYEQYF
NA | TRBV6-5 | CASSRELAAHYEQYF
NA | TRBV6-1 | CASSEAGEPYEQYF
NA | TRBV6-5 | CASSYSRVNTEAFF
NA | TRBV7-8 | CASSLLARMAETQYF
NA | TRBV21-1 | CASAGGQGWTEAFF
NA | TRBV6-1 | CASSAPVPTGYYEQYF
NA | TRBV28 | CASSFETPAYEQYF